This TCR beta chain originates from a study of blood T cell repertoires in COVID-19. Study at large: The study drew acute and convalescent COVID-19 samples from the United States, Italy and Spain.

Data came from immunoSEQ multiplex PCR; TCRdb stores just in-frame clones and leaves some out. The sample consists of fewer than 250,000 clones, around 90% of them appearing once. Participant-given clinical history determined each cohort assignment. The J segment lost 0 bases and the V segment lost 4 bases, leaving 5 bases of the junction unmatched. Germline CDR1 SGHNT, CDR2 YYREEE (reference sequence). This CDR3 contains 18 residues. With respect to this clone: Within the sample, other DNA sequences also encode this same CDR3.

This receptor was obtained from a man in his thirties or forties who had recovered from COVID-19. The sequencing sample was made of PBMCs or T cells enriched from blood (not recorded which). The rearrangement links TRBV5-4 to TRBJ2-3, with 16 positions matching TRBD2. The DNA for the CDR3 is TGTGCCAGCAGCCCTCGGGGACTAGCGGGAGGGAGCACAGATACGCAGTATTTT. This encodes CASSPRGLAGGSTDTQYF.